This entry lists 22 T cell receptor beta chains sequenced from one sample in a study of T cell responses to AZD1222 COVID-19 vaccine (dated by TCRdb to about 2021). Libraries were built with the immunoSEQ multiplex PCR assay. TCRdb mirrors the immuneACCESS table, restricted to in-frame sequences. Some clones are absent from its copies; in checked studies, under half trace to an unresolved V gene, and the reason for the others is unknown. This sample holds some 100,000 clones; roughly 86% were observed only once. The ten largest clones take up roughly 10% of the sample. The time point label, as the study defines it: about 28 days (+/-7) after the second vaccine dose. Material: peripheral blood, obtained 28 days after the second AZD1222 dose. The receptors originated from an adult who received the AZD1222 COVID-19 vaccine.

This clone has only a few counts. This sequence joins TRBV6-5 and TRBJ2-7; 9 nucleotides agree with TRBD1. J gave up 11 bases and V 6 bases, and 5 bases lay outside the gene matches. Germline CDR1 MNHEY, CDR2 SVGAGI. The CDR3 is 11 residues long. In nucleotides, the CDR3 is TGTGCCAGCAGGGACCGGACAGGGGAGTACTTC. It specifies CASRDRTGEYF.

The genes are TRBV27 and TRBJ2-7; D call uncertain. The CDR3 consists of 13 residues. Germline values: CDR1 MNHEY, CDR2 SMNVEV (reference sequence). The V end was cut by 6 bases, the J end by 6 bases, with 15 bases between. The CDR3 region has the DNA TGTGCCAGCAGCCAGACTGAGGTGGGCGAGCAGTACTTC. This encodes CASSQTEVGEQYF.

The chain carries TRBV4-3 and TRBJ2-1; D is ambiguous. V lost 2 bases to trimming and J lost 9 bases, with 8 bases between them. The CDR3 totals 12 residues. Looked up from germline, CDR1 is LGHNA and CDR2 is YSLEER. This CDR3 reads CASSQHLGEQFF. The DNA of the CDR3 is TGCGCCAGCAGCCAACATCTTGGTGAGCAGTTCTTC.

V is TRBV12-3 or TRBV12-4 and J is TRBJ2-1; D possibly matches TRBD1 or TRBD2 (5 bases each). The CDR3 loop spans 13 amino acids. The germline V and J ends were trimmed by 3 bases and 9 bases, with 12 bases remaining between them. For the CDR3, the DNA is TGTGCCAGCAGTTTGGGACGATTCGGTGAGCAGTTCTTC. This codes for CASSLGRFGEQFF.

The chain is built from TRBV30 and TRBJ2-7; the D gene is possibly TRBD2 (7 bases). V was cut by 2 bases and J by 7 bases, with 12 bases left in between. This CDR3 has 12 residues. From germline, CDR1 is GTSNPN and CDR2 SVGIG (reference sequence). CDR3 sequence reads: CAWSTRGGEQYF. The CDR3 region has the DNA TGTGCCTGGAGTACTAGGGGGGGGGAGCAGTACTTC.

The chain carries TRBV7-9 and TRBJ1-4; D may be TRBD1 (6 bases). Germline V gene lookup returns CDR1 SEHNR and CDR2 FQNEAQ (reference sequence). Trimming took 5 bases from V and 5 from J, leaving 15 bases between them. This CDR3 is 15 amino acids long. Here the CDR3 reads CASSPSAGANEKLFF. CDR3 nucleotide sequence: TGTGCCAGCAGCCCGTCGGCAGGGGCCAATGAAAAACTGTTTTTT.

The rearrangement uses TRBV28 and TRBJ2-7; TRBD1 aligns across 7 bases. The CDR3 sequence is 14 residues long. The germline V gene encodes CDR1 MDHEN and CDR2 SYDVKM. The ends lost 4 bases at V and 3 bases at J; junction bases unmatched: 6. The chain's CDR3 is CASSSSDRHYEQYF. The CDR3 region has the DNA TGTGCCAGCAGTTCCTCGGACAGGCACTACGAGCAGTACTTC.

This rearrangement joins TRBV28 to TRBJ1-2; weak D call: TRBD1 (6 bases). This CDR3 is 13 amino acids long. Germline CDR1 reads MDHEN; CDR2 reads SYDVKM. The germline V and J ends were trimmed by 4 bases and 7 bases, with 13 bases remaining between them. Here the CDR3 reads CASSSQGLSGYTF. DNA of the CDR3: TGTGCCAGCAGTTCTCAGGGGTTAAGTGGCTACACCTTC.

This clone was found a few times. This sequence joins TRBV29-1 and TRBJ2-1; D is perhaps TRBD1 (6 bases). The ends were cut back, 2 bases at V and 3 bases at J, with 8 bases in the middle. This CDR3 region has 13 residues. Germline V lookup: CDR1 SQVTM, CDR2 ANQGSEA. CDR3 DNA sequence: TGCAGCGTTGAACGGGACATCTACAATGAGCAGTTCTTC. Residues: CSVERDIYNEQFF.

This clone was seen just once. This chain joins TRBV9 and TRBJ2-1; D call uncertain. CDR1 is SGDLS and CDR2 is YYNGEE in the germline V gene. The CDR3 is 17 amino acids. V shed 0 bases and J shed 0 bases, with 13 bases lying between them. The DNA of the CDR3 is TGTGCCAGCAGCGTAGTGGGGTTCCTCAGCTCCTACAATGAGCAGTTCTTC. This translates into CASSVVGFLSSYNEQFF. Complete variable domain (other parts from reference TRBV9 and TRBJ2-1): DSGVTQTPKHLITATGQRVTLRCSPRSGDLSVYWYQQSLDQGLQFLIQYYNGEERAKGNILERFSAQQFPDLHSELNLSSLELGDSALYFCASSVVGFLSSYNEQFFGPGTRLTVL.

This chain links TRBV19 with TRBJ1-1, with D possibly matching TRBD1 (6 bases). Looked up from germline, CDR1 is LNHDA and CDR2 is SQIVND (reference sequence). The CDR3 is made up of 14 amino acids. Trimming took 6 bases from V and 4 from J, leaving 15 bases between them. The chain's CDR3 is CASSKTGTPTEAFF. The CDR3 nucleotides are TGTGCCAGTAGCAAAACAGGGACCCCCACTGAAGCTTTCTTT.

The V call is TRBV5-4, the J call TRBJ2-2; TRBD2 agrees at 8 bases. The CDR3 covers 16 residues. Per germline, CDR1 SGHNT and CDR2 YYREEE (reference sequence). V was clipped by 4 bases and J by 3 bases; unmatched bases: 8. CDR3 coding DNA: TGTGCCAGCAGCGACGGACTAGCCCTCGACACCGGGGAGCTGTTTTTT. It yields the protein CASSDGLALDTGELFF.

The chain couples TRBV4-1 to TRBJ1-5; tentative D call: TRBD1 (5 bases). CDR1 is MGHRA and CDR2 is YSYEKL in the germline V gene. This CDR3 has 18 residues. V was clipped by 4 bases and J by 4 bases, with 23 bases between them. The CDR3 sequence is CASSRGPPGGRFNQPQHF. The CDR3 bases are TGCGCCAGCAGCCGAGGCCCGCCGGGGGGAAGGTTTAATCAGCCCCAGCATTTT.

This clone was observed a handful of times. The rearrangement uses TRBV15 and TRBJ1-4; D unresolved. Per germline, CDR1 LNHNV and CDR2 YYDKDF (reference sequence). V lost 1 base and J 5 bases, leaving 8 bases between the germline ends. This CDR3 has 14 amino acids. The CDR3 sequence is CATSRVGRNEKLFF. The CDR3 region has the DNA TGTGCCACCAGCAGAGTCGGGAGGAATGAAAAACTGTTTTTT.

The chain has TRBV13 and TRBJ1-5; perhaps TRBD1 as D (5 bases). This CDR3 region has 14 residues. Germline lookup yields CDR1 PRHDT and CDR2 FYEKMQ (reference sequence). The V and J ends lost 5 bases and 6 bases respectively, with 14 bases between them. DNA of the CDR3: TGTGCCAGCAGCGTCGGGGGGGATGGTCAGCCCCAGCATTTT. Protein sequence: CASSVGGDGQPQHF.

This clone was seen only once. The chain joins TRBV9 to TRBJ2-5; perhaps TRBD2 as D (6 bases). The CDR3 consists of 14 residues. Per germline, CDR1 SGDLS and CDR2 YYNGEE. V gave up 6 bases and J gave up 1 base, with 13 bases separating them. This CDR3 reads CASTLGEAQETQYF. CDR3 bases: TGTGCCAGCACCTTAGGGGAGGCCCAAGAGACCCAGTACTTC.

This clone appeared once. V is TRBV27 and J is TRBJ1-1; D is perhaps TRBD1 (6 bases). Trimming pared 6 bases from V and 12 bases from J, leaving 14 bases between. The CDR3 sequence is 11 residues long. Germline V gives CDR1 MNHEY, CDR2 SMNVEV (reference sequence). The CDR3 here is CASRGSGTTFF. The CDR3 DNA is TGTGCCAGCAGGGGTTCCGGGACAACTTTCTTT.

This clone was detected once. The chain carries TRBV27 and TRBJ2-7; maybe TRBD2 (6 bases). The V and J ends lost 7 bases and 3 bases respectively, with 19 bases between them. The CDR3 length is 15 residues. Germline CDR1 MNHEY, CDR2 SMNVEV (reference sequence). The CDR3: CASILPRGTGYEQYF. CDR3 DNA: TGTGCCAGCATCCTACCGCGGGGTACGGGCTACGAGCAGTACTTC.

V gene TRBV5-4 combines with J gene TRBJ2-3; D perhaps matches TRBD1 (6 bases). This CDR3 has 15 residues. Trimming left V 0 bases short and J 0 bases short, with 8 bases between. Germline CDR1 SGHNT, CDR2 YYREEE (reference sequence). Written as DNA, the CDR3 is TGTGCCAGCAGCTTGGAACAGGGAAGCACAGATACGCAGTATTTT. Residues: CASSLEQGSTDTQYF.

The V and J genes are TRBV4-2 and TRBJ2-7; 12 bases are a match to TRBD1. V dropped 0 bases and J dropped 5; count of bases not matched to a gene: 5. This CDR3 is 16 amino acids long. Germline V CDR1 and CDR2: LGHNA, YNFKEQ. CDR3 in DNA: TGTGCCAGCAGCCAAGAGGGGACAGGGGGCGGGGACGAGCAGTACTTC. Its translation: CASSQEGTGGGDEQYF.

The rearrangement links TRBV14 to TRBJ2-1; 7 bases align to TRBD2. CDR1 and CDR2 (germline): SGHDN, FVKESK. With 0 bases clipped from V and 0 bases from J, the junction kept 2 bases outside the gene matches. The CDR3 totals 16 residues. CDR3 nucleotides: TGTGCCAGCAGCCAAGATGGCGGGAGCTCCTACAATGAGCAGTTCTTC. The encoded protein is CASSQDGGSSYNEQFF.

This rearrangement joins TRBV28 to TRBJ1-1, with D tentatively TRBD1 (5 bases). The CDR3 runs to 11 residues. Germline loops: CDR1 MDHEN, CDR2 SYDVKM. The V and J ends lost 5 bases and 7 bases respectively, with 8 bases between them. The CDR3 sequence is CASSPTVEAFF. The CDR3 nucleotides read TGTGCCAGCAGTCCGACAGTTGAAGCTTTCTTT. The full variable domain, in which reference TRBV28 and TRBJ1-1 provide the parts outside the CDR3, is DVKVTQSSRYLVKRTGEKVFLECVQDMDHENMFWYRQDPGLGLRLIYFSYDVKMKEKGDIPEGYSVSREKKERFSLILESASTNQTSMYLCASSPTVEAFFGQGTRLTVV.